One and the same sample provided the 30 T cell receptor beta chains below, sequenced in a study of cytomegalovirus exposure and HLA in healthy donors (dated by TCRdb to about 2017). Library method: the immunoSEQ multiplex PCR assay. A mixture of 60 forward primers for TCR Vbeta segments and 13 reverse primers for TCR Jbeta segments was used in the multiplex PCR. The immuneACCESS repertoire file appears here via TCRdb, limited to in-frame rearrangements. These files lack a portion of the clones; in checked studies, under half of the deficit traces to unresolved V genes, and the cause of the others is not known. This sample comprises about 140,000 clones, roughly 79% of them detected only once. The ten largest make up approximately 0.9% of the sample. Sequencing was done on a sample of PBMCs. The receptors come from a man aged 18-30 years in good health and CMV-seronegative.

This chain connects TRBV5-8 to TRBJ1-2; TRBD1 matches at 10 bases. Germline trimming cut 8 bases from V and 0 bases from J; bases unmatched to any gene: 7. CDR1 is SGHTS and CDR2 is YDEGEE in the germline V gene. This CDR3 has 15 amino acids. The CDR3 protein is CARIGQGVANYGYTF. Here the CDR3 DNA reads TGTGCCAGAATTGGACAGGGGGTAGCTAACTATGGCTACACCTTC.

There are a few counts of this clone. The V gene is TRBV5-6, the J gene TRBJ1-1; possibly TRBD1 for D (6 bases). The CDR3 is made up of 16 amino acids. V gave up 4 bases and J gave up 5 bases, with 21 bases separating them. Germline V gene lookup returns CDR1 SGHDT and CDR2 YYEEEE. The CDR3: CASSPLGTRTITEAFF. CDR3 in DNA: TGTGCCAGCAGCCCCCTAGGGACAAGGACGATAACTGAAGCTTTCTTT.

The chain couples TRBV9 to TRBJ2-6, with 7 nucleotides matching TRBD1. V trimming: 7 bases; J trimming: 0 bases; junction bases outside the gene matches: 10. Germline V gene lookup returns CDR1 SGDLS and CDR2 YYNGEE. The CDR3 totals 17 residues. The CDR3 nucleotides read TGTGCCAGCCACCGGACAGGAAGACTCTCTGGGGCCAACGTCCTGACTTTC. As protein: CASHRTGRLSGANVLTF.

CDR3 loop: CASSSGGQGAWEQYF. CDR3 nucleotides: TGTGCCAGCAGCTCCGGGGGACAGGGGGCGTGGGAGCAGTACTTC. The chain is built from TRBV7-9 and TRBJ2-7, with 12 bases fitting TRBD1. CDR1 and CDR2 (germline): SEHNR, FQNEAQ (reference sequence). V gave up 4 bases and J gave up 7 bases; unmatched junction bases: 8. CDR3 length equals 15 residues.

The chain combines TRBV19 with TRBJ1-2, with 8 positions matching TRBD1. Trimming took 0 bases from V and 4 from J; bases not matched to a gene: 4. The CDR3 runs 15 residues. Germline loops: CDR1 LNHDA, CDR2 SQIVND (reference sequence). CDR3 protein: CASSIDSTGGYGYTF. The CDR3 nucleotides read TGTGCCAGTAGTATAGATTCCACAGGGGGCTATGGCTACACCTTC.

This chain uses TRBV11-2 with TRBJ2-7; D is uncertain. Between the trimmed V and J ends, which lost 1 base and 7 bases, there was a span of 17 bases. Looked up from germline, CDR1 is SGHAT and CDR2 is FQNNGV. The CDR3 consists of 15 residues. The CDR3 is CASSLALGRGREQYF. The CDR3 DNA sequence: TGTGCCAGCAGCTTAGCCTTAGGTCGAGGTCGAGAGCAGTACTTC.

This clone was detected once. The same CDR3 is also encoded by other DNA sequences in this sample. This chain joins TRBV4-3 and TRBJ1-1; D is unclear. V lost 0 bases, J lost 4 bases, and 6 bases lay in between. Germline V CDR1 and CDR2: LGHNA, YSLEER. This CDR3 has 13 amino acids. CDR3 amino acids: CASSQDRGTEAFF. CDR3 DNA: TGCGCCAGCAGCCAAGATCGGGGCACTGAAGCTTTCTTT.

This clone was detected a few times. This chain joins TRBV6-5 and TRBJ1-1, with 10 nucleotides matching TRBD1. Germline values: CDR1 MNHEY, CDR2 SVGAGI. The CDR3 is made up of 15 amino acids. The trim removed 6 bases at V and 5 bases at J, leaving 9 bases unmatched. DNA of the CDR3: TGTGCCAGCAGCGAATCTGGACAGGGGGTGACTGAAGCTTTCTTT. Encoded protein: CASSESGQGVTEAFF.

The V and J genes are TRBV7-9 and TRBJ1-2, with D uncertain. This CDR3 is 15 amino acids long. Germline V gene sequence: CDR1 SEHNR, CDR2 FQNEAQ (reference sequence). Trimming left V 7 bases short and J 4 bases short, with 19 bases between. DNA of the CDR3: TGTGCCAGCACCGAAACGGGGTTGGGCGTCTATGGCTACACCTTC. This sequence encodes CASTETGLGVYGYTF.

The chain recombines TRBV12-5 with TRBJ2-4, with D possibly being TRBD2 (6 bases). Deletions cut 5 bases from V and 11 bases from J, with 13 bases between. The CDR3 extends over 12 amino acids. Germline V gene data show CDR1 as LGHNT and CDR2 as FRNRAP. CDR3 sequence (DNA): TGTGCTAGTGGTCGGAGGGACCGCCTTCAGTACTTC. It yields the protein CASGRRDRLQYF.

V is TRBV19 and J is TRBJ1-3; D is uncertain. Germline V gene sequence: CDR1 LNHDA, CDR2 SQIVND (reference sequence). The CDR3 has 15 amino acids. V was pared by 3 bases and J by 0 bases, with 9 bases between. The CDR3 nucleotides are TGTGCCAGTAGTATCGACGGGAGCTCTGGAAACACCATATATTTT. Translating it yields CASSIDGSSGNTIYF.

V usage is TRBV5-4 and J usage is TRBJ2-1; a possible D gene is TRBD2 (7 bases). V lost 0 bases and J lost 0, with 10 bases in between. The CDR3 length is 16 residues. The germline V gene has CDR1 SGHNT and CDR2 YYREEE (reference sequence). DNA of the CDR3: TGTGCCAGCAGCTTGGACGGGGGGCTCTCCTACAATGAGCAGTTCTTC. Translation gives CASSLDGGLSYNEQFF.

V gene TRBV20-1 combines with J gene TRBJ2-7; possibly TRBD1 for D (5 bases). Germline loops: CDR1 DFQATT, CDR2 SNEGSKA (reference sequence). The length of the CDR3 is 11 residues. Trimming left V 5 bases short and J 3 bases short, with 8 bases between. The CDR3 region has the DNA TGCAGTGCTTATGACAGCTACGAGCAGTACTTC. Translation: CSAYDSYEQYF.

The DNA of the CDR3 is TGTGCCAGCAGAACAGGAAGGAGCTCCTACGAGCAGTACTTC. Protein product: CASRTGRSSYEQYF. The V and J genes are TRBV6-6 and TRBJ2-5, with TRBD1 as a possible D gene (5 bases). TRBJ2-7 matches the DNA end more closely, so the J call is doubtful. Germline CDR1 MNHNY, CDR2 SVGAGI (reference sequence). The CDR3 has 14 amino acids.

V is TRBV30 and J is TRBJ2-7, with a possible D match to TRBD1 (6 bases). This CDR3 spans 15 amino acids. V lost 1 base to trimming and J lost 5 bases, with 18 bases between them. Germline loops: CDR1 GTSNPN, CDR2 SVGIG (reference sequence). The CDR3 reads CAWSAKSGHYNEQYF. In DNA form, the CDR3 reads TGTGCCTGGAGTGCCAAATCGGGACACTACAACGAGCAGTACTTC.

The V and J genes are TRBV18 and TRBJ1-1; TRBD1 matches 9 bases. Germline lookup yields CDR1 KGHSH and CDR2 LQKENI. V shed 0 bases and J 3 bases; nucleotides not matched to a gene: 5. The CDR3 contains 16 residues. Written as DNA, the CDR3 is TGTGCCAGCTCACCACCGGGGACAGGGTGGGACACTGAAGCTTTCTTT. Protein: CASSPPGTGWDTEAFF.

The V and J genes are TRBV4-1 and TRBJ1-5; D uncertain. The germline V and J ends were trimmed by 0 bases and 6 bases, with 12 bases remaining between them. Germline CDR1 is MGHRA and CDR2 is YSYEKL. CDR3 size: 15 residues. CDR3 sequence: CASSQDPGRPQPQHF. Here the CDR3 DNA reads TGCGCCAGCAGCCAAGATCCGGGGAGGCCTCAGCCCCAGCATTTT.

This chain joins TRBV4-3 and TRBJ2-2, with 9 bases that match TRBD2. V shed 9 bases, J shed 4 bases, and the junction held 9 bases outside the gene matches. Germline V lookup: CDR1 LGHNA, CDR2 YSLEER. The CDR3 covers 15 residues. The CDR3 region has the DNA TGCGCCAGTCGGCGCGGGGGGGCTGGCACCGGGGAGCTGTTTTTT. The encoded protein is CASRRGGAGTGELFF.

This chain uses TRBV27 with TRBJ1-3; D call uncertain. The CDR3 is made up of 13 amino acids. Deletions cut 4 bases from V and 0 bases from J, with 4 bases between. Germline values: CDR1 MNHEY, CDR2 SMNVEV (reference sequence). CDR3 coding DNA: TGTGCCAGCAGTTCAAACTCTGGAAACACCATATATTTT. Its translation is CASSSNSGNTIYF.

V gene TRBV7-2 combines with J gene TRBJ2-7; 8 bases agree with TRBD2. V gave up 1 base and J gave up 6 bases; unmatched junction bases: 8. The CDR3 runs 15 residues. The germline V gene encodes CDR1 SGHTA and CDR2 FQGNSA. Here the CDR3 reads CASSLVGGALGEQYF. In nucleotides, the CDR3 is TGTGCCAGCAGCTTAGTCGGGGGGGCGCTGGGCGAGCAGTACTTC.

The chain recombines TRBV15 with TRBJ1-6; maybe TRBD1 (6 bases). The CDR3 has 14 amino acids. The germline CDR1 and CDR2 sequences are LNHNV and YYDKDF (reference sequence). With 5 bases removed from V and 10 bases from J, the gap between germline ends came to 15 bases. CDR3 nucleotide sequence: TGTGCCACCAGCTCCCCCACAGGGAGATCACCCCTCCACTTT. Translated, it gives CATSSPTGRSPLHF. Complete variable domain (other parts from reference TRBV15 and TRBJ1-6): DAMVIQNPRYQVTQFGKPVTLSCSQTLNHNVMYWYQQKSSQAPKLLFHYYDKDFNNEADTPDNFQSRRPNTSFCFLDIRSPGLGDTAMYLCATSSPTGRSPLHFGNGTRLTVT.

This clone was counted between two and nine times. The J gene is TRBJ2-7, the V gene TRBV5-8, with D possibly matching TRBD1 (5 bases). The CDR3 consists of 13 residues. The V end was cut by 4 bases, the J end by 3 bases, with 11 bases between. CDR1 and CDR2 (germline): SGHTS, YDEGEE. The CDR3 protein is CASSLIRGYEQYF. The CDR3 DNA reads as TGTGCCAGCAGCCTCATAAGGGGCTACGAGCAGTACTTC.

The chain has TRBV7-9 and TRBJ2-7, with TRBD2 matching 7 bases. The germline V gene encodes CDR1 SEHNR and CDR2 FQNEAQ (reference sequence). The trim removed 2 bases at V and 0 bases at J, leaving 10 bases unmatched. The CDR3 length is 17 residues. The CDR3 loop is CASSLTRGDPASYEQYF. The CDR3 DNA sequence: TGTGCCAGCAGCTTAACTCGGGGGGACCCGGCCTCCTACGAGCAGTACTTC. Variable domain in full (rest from reference TRBV7-9 and TRBJ2-7): DTGVSQNPRHKITKRGQNVTFRCDPISEHNRLYWYRQTLGQGPEFLTYFQNEAQLEKSRLLSDRFSAERPKGSFSTLEIQRTEQGDSAMYLCASSLTRGDPASYEQYFGPGTRLTVT.

The chain combines TRBV4-1 with TRBJ2-3, with D perhaps matching TRBD2 (7 bases). CDR1 is MGHRA and CDR2 is YSYEKL in the germline V gene. Deletions cut 3 bases from V and 4 bases from J, with 17 bases between. The CDR3 covers 16 residues. CDR3 region: CASSQIILGGPDTQYF. CDR3 in DNA: TGCGCCAGCAGCCAGATTATTCTCGGGGGGCCAGATACGCAGTATTTT.

The gene calls are TRBV10-2 and TRBJ1-2; TRBD1 might be the D (5 bases). V lost 2 bases to trimming and J lost 4 bases, with 14 bases between them. The CDR3 has 15 residues. Germline CDR1 is WSHSY and CDR2 is SAAADI. CDR3 nucleotides: TGCGCCAGCAGTGAGATAGGGGACTTTACCTATGGCTACACCTTC. Residues: CASSEIGDFTYGYTF.

This chain joins TRBV6-1 and TRBJ2-7; tentatively, D is TRBD1 (7 bases). V lost 7 bases and J 1 base, leaving 14 bases between the germline ends. The CDR3 loop spans 14 amino acids. The germline gives CDR1 MNHNS, CDR2 SASEGT. The CDR3 DNA sequence: TGTGCCAGCAAGCCGGAGGGGGCGTCCTACGAGCAGTACTTC. This translates into CASKPEGASYEQYF.

The genes are TRBV5-1 and TRBJ2-1; TRBD2 is a possible D gene (6 bases). Germline lookup yields CDR1 SGHRS and CDR2 YFSETQ. V was clipped by 4 bases and J by 0 bases, with 14 bases between them. This CDR3 is built from 16 residues. The DNA of the CDR3 is TGCGCCAGCAGCGCGGGACCCCCAGGCTCCTACAATGAGCAGTTCTTC. Its translation: CASSAGPPGSYNEQFF.

V usage is TRBV27 and J usage is TRBJ1-4; 7 nucleotides align to TRBD1. CDR1 and CDR2 (germline): MNHEY, SMNVEV (reference sequence). V dropped 6 bases and J dropped 2; count of bases not matched to a gene: 3. The CDR3 totals 14 residues. The CDR3: CASRLGGTNEKLFF. CDR3 in DNA: TGTGCCAGCAGGCTAGGGGGCACTAATGAAAAACTGTTTTTT.

V is TRBV27 and J is TRBJ1-6, with TRBD1 matching 8 bases. The V gene's germline CDR1 is MNHEY and CDR2 SMNVEV (reference sequence). The V gene end was trimmed by 6 bases and the J gene end by 0 bases; junction bases not matched to a gene: 16. This CDR3 contains 20 residues. This CDR3 reads CASRPLPGQERASYNSPLHF. DNA for the CDR3: TGTGCCAGCAGACCCCTACCGGGACAGGAGAGGGCCTCCTATAATTCACCCCTCCACTTT.

J is TRBJ2-7 and V is TRBV5-5; possibly TRBD2 for D (6 bases). This CDR3 region has 17 residues. Between the trimmed V and J ends, which lost 0 bases and 0 bases, there was a span of 16 bases. Per germline, CDR1 SGHKS and CDR2 YYEKEE (reference sequence). CDR3 bases: TGTGCCAGCAGCTTGGACACGGGGCTGGGGGGCTCCTACGAGCAGTACTTC. This codes for CASSLDTGLGGSYEQYF. The entire variable domain, with the rest obtained from reference TRBV5-5 and TRBJ2-7, is as follows: DAGVTQSPTHLIKTRGQQVTLRCSPISGHKSVSWYQQVLGQGPQFIFQYYEKEERGRGNFPDRFSARQFPNYSSELNVNALLLGDSALYLCASSLDTGLGGSYEQYFGPGTRLTVT.